What follows is one TCR beta chain and its context. Its antigen target is currently unknown. No clone much larger than this one lies a single base away; base qualities are absent. The source of the sample is a study of radiotherapy plus CTLA-4 blockade in lung cancer (dated by TCRdb to the late 2010s). For context, the study as a whole: Among enrolled patients, 18% had an objective response and approximately 30% reached disease control. The research as a whole found: Increased serum interferon-beta after radiation, together with early dynamic changes in blood T cell clones, were reported to be the strongest predictors of response. After treatment with radiotherapy and ipilimumab, TCR clones that originated in tumors expanded in peripheral blood.

In this study, focal radiation therapy paired with CTLA-4 blockade (ipilimumab) was tested in patients who had chemo-refractory metastatic non-small-cell lung cancer. Sequences SNHLY (CDR1) and FYNNEI (CDR2) are obtained from the germline V gene. Unmatched junction bases come to 5, with V trimmed by 3 bases and J by 5 bases. There are 14 amino acids in the CDR3, from cysteine to phenylalanine inclusive. Just the 42-base CDR3 DNA is kept, in frame starting at base 1. The library came from the immunoSEQ multiplex PCR assay. In TCRdb, the immuneACCESS table is reduced to in-frame sequences with V and J assigned. These tables do not hold every clone; where another copy was compared, an unresolved V gene accounts for under half, and the others remain unexplained. The sample table lists fewer than 75,000 clones, roughly 87% of them with a count of one. The biggest ten clones account for around two fifths of the sample.

This clonotype was sampled from a human donor with non-small cell lung cancer that progressed on radiotherapy plus ipilimumab. This chain joins TRBV2 to TRBJ2-5; 8 bases in between match TRBD2. The sequencing used peripheral blood, collected from a patient treated with radiotherapy plus ipilimumab. The encoded CDR3 is CASSDRIAGETQYF. The sequenced DNA: TGTGCCAGCAGTGACCGGATAGCGGGGGAGACCCAGTACTTC.